The source of this T cell receptor beta chain is a study of cytomegalovirus exposure and HLA in healthy donors. Study-level points and caveats: Analysis performed later found 16,951 TCR beta sequences associated with HLA alleles at 0.05 false discovery rate.

The CDR3 extends over 14 amino acids. V gave up 7 bases and J gave up 3 bases; unmatched junction bases: 6. Germline V gives CDR1 LNHDA, CDR2 SQIVND (reference sequence). With 60 Vbeta and 13 Jbeta primers, the PCR was carried out. Clones were sequenced by immunoSEQ multiplex PCR, and TCRdb holds only the in-frame ones, with some missing. The profile shows 130,000 or so clones, approximately 79% of them singletons. With respect to this clone: What it recognizes is unknown.

The rearrangement uses TRBV19 and TRBJ2-5, with TRBD2 matching over 9 bases. The origin of this receptor is a man aged 45-60 years in good health and CMV-seropositive. Sequenced material: PBMCs. The CDR3 is CASKGRGGKETQYF. The CDR3 DNA sequence: TGTGCCAGTAAAGGGCGGGGGGGAAAAGAGACCCAGTACTTC.